One and the same sample provided the 27 T cell receptor beta chains below, sequenced in a study of STAT5B mutations in CD4+ large granular lymphocyte leukemia (dated by TCRdb to between 2021 and 2024). Libraries were built with the immunoSEQ multiplex PCR assay. Here the immuneACCESS table is served through TCRdb, limited to in-frame sequences with V and J called. Missing clones are a known gap in these copies; in checked studies unresolved V genes cover under half, and the rest lacks a known reason. For this sample the table gives over 2,000 clones, of which roughly 91% were detected only once. The top ten hold roughly 6.1% of the sample. The sample consisted of PBMCs. The receptors were gathered from a woman between 65 and 79 years old with CD4+ T-cell large granular lymphocyte leukemia.

This sequence joins TRBV2 and TRBJ2-1; 9 positions match TRBD1. With 5 bases clipped from V and 6 bases from J, the junction kept 8 bases outside the gene matches. Germline assignment: CDR1 SNHLY and CDR2 FYNNEI. This CDR3 contains 15 residues. The CDR3 sequence: CASSIRTGGPNEQFF. CDR3 DNA: TGTGCCAGCAGTATCCGAACAGGGGGCCCCAATGAGCAGTTCTTC.

This chain connects TRBV30 to TRBJ2-5; the D gene is possibly TRBD2 (5 bases). V was clipped by 3 bases and J by 4 bases, with 21 bases between them. CDR1 is GTSNPN and CDR2 is SVGIG in the germline V gene (reference sequence). This CDR3 has 16 amino acids. The CDR3 coding sequence is TGTGCCTGGAGCATCTATGGTGGCTTTGAGGGAGAGACCCAGTACTTC. Residues: CAWSIYGGFEGETQYF.

This clone has a handful of counts. The CDR3 loop is CASSPRTGFEAFF. The CDR3 region has the DNA TGTGCCAGCAGTCCCCGGACAGGTTTTGAAGCTTTCTTT. The V call is TRBV27, the J call TRBJ1-1, with 7 bases matching TRBD1. Germline lookup yields CDR1 MNHEY and CDR2 SMNVEV (reference sequence). This CDR3 contains 13 residues. V dropped 5 bases and J dropped 7; count of bases not matched to a gene: 7.

The table lists this clone with a count of one. CDR3: CASSPFEAFTYEQYF. DNA of the CDR3: TGTGCCAGCTCACCATTCGAGGCCTTTACCTACGAGCAGTACTTC. The chain couples TRBV18 to TRBJ2-7; the D is unclear. The CDR3 has 15 residues. Per the germline V gene, CDR1 is KGHSH and CDR2 is LQKENI. Trimming stripped 2 bases from V and 2 bases from J, with 13 bases between.

This sequence joins TRBV7-9 and TRBJ2-5; 7 bases align to TRBD1. Losses at the gene ends were 5 bases for V and 4 bases for J; bases not matched to a gene: 13. The germline CDR1 and CDR2 sequences are SEHNR and FQNEAQ (reference sequence). The CDR3 is made up of 16 amino acids. The CDR3 spells CASSPGTVGAGETQYF. In DNA form, the CDR3 reads TGTGCCAGCAGCCCAGGGACAGTCGGGGCGGGAGAGACCCAGTACTTC.

This chain links TRBV18 with TRBJ1-4; D not resolved. CDR1 is KGHSH, CDR2 LQKENI, per germline. V shed 1 base and J shed 0 bases, with 6 bases lying between them. CDR3 length: 15 residues. CDR3 loop: CASSPRVATNEKLFF. The CDR3 DNA reads as TGTGCCAGCTCACCACGGGTTGCAACTAATGAAAAACTGTTTTTT.

The chain couples TRBV5-1 to TRBJ2-2; D remains ambiguous. The CDR3 consists of 13 residues. Germline CDR1 and CDR2: SGHRS and YFSETQ. Trimming cost V 0 bases and J 7 bases, with 7 bases left between them. As DNA, the CDR3 is TGCGCCAGCAGCTTGGATACTGGCGGGGAGCTGTTTTTT. Its translation is CASSLDTGGELFF.

The chain couples TRBV29-1 to TRBJ2-3; 10 nucleotides agree with TRBD1. Germline assignment: CDR1 SQVTM and CDR2 ANQGSEA. The ends lost 5 bases at V and 3 bases at J; junction bases unmatched: 8. The CDR3 contains 15 residues. In nucleotides, the CDR3 is TGCAGCGTTAAGGGGGGGACAGGGGCAACAGATACGCAGTATTTT. This encodes CSVKGGTGATDTQYF.

The chain links TRBV2 to TRBJ2-5; the match to TRBD1 covers 7 bases. The DNA end is more similar to TRBJ2-7, so the J call may be wrong. CDR3 size: 14 residues. In germline, CDR1 is SNHLY, CDR2 FYNNEI. CDR3 residues: CASRDRAKPYEQYF. In nucleotides, the CDR3 is TGTGCCAGCCGGGACAGAGCCAAACCCTACGAGCAGTACTTC.

This clone was recorded a few times. The chain links TRBV19 to TRBJ1-6; D is unresolved. The ends were cut back, 4 bases at V and 8 bases at J, with 12 bases in the middle. Germline CDR1 and CDR2: LNHDA and SQIVND (reference sequence). The CDR3 runs 14 residues. Here the CDR3 reads CASSNPGRDSPLHF. The CDR3 nucleotides read TGTGCCAGTAGTAACCCCGGGCGAGATTCACCCCTCCACTTT.

The chain employs TRBV11-2 and TRBJ2-5, with 9 bases lining up with TRBD2. From germline, CDR1 is SGHAT and CDR2 FQNNGV. V lost 2 bases and J lost 5; bases outside the gene matches: 6. The CDR3 is 15 amino acids. CDR3 residues: CASSLNSGGFETQYF. The CDR3, as DNA: TGTGCCAGCAGCTTAAACAGCGGGGGGTTTGAGACCCAGTACTTC.

The V gene is TRBV2, the J gene TRBJ1-4; tentatively, D is TRBD1 (5 bases). CDR1 and CDR2 from the germline V gene are SNHLY and FYNNEI. The CDR3 length is 15 residues. V lost 3 bases and J lost 8, with 16 bases in between. CDR3 in amino acids: CASSETWQGGEKLFF. The DNA for the CDR3 is TGTGCCAGCAGTGAGACATGGCAGGGAGGCGAAAAACTGTTTTTT.

The chain uses TRBV9 and TRBJ2-3; 8 bases match TRBD2. The CDR3 extends over 15 amino acids. The junction had 8 bases not matched to a gene; V was cut back by 4 bases and J by 4 bases. Germline V CDR1 and CDR2: SGDLS, YYNGEE. In DNA form, the CDR3 reads TGTGCCAGCAGCCCTTTGGGCGGGGGGCCAGATACGCAGTATTTT. It yields the protein CASSPLGGGPDTQYF.

This chain uses TRBV2 with TRBJ2-5; a possible D gene is TRBD2 (5 bases). The germline V gene has CDR1 SNHLY and CDR2 FYNNEI. V lost 4 bases and J lost 2, with 11 bases in between. This CDR3 region has 14 residues. DNA of the CDR3: TGTGCCAGCAGTGGATTACTAGGACAAGAGACCCAGTACTTC. Amino acid sequence: CASSGLLGQETQYF.

This chain connects TRBV4-1 to TRBJ1-1; D possibly corresponds to TRBD1 (5 bases). Trimming shortened V by 1 base and J by 7 bases, and 16 bases separated the two germline ends. Per the germline V gene, CDR1 is MGHRA and CDR2 is YSYEKL. This CDR3 has 15 residues. The CDR3 region is CASSQGEGLRGEAFF. The CDR3 DNA sequence: TGCGCCAGCAGCCAAGGGGAGGGGCTAAGGGGTGAAGCTTTCTTT.

J is TRBJ2-3 and V is TRBV2; 16 nucleotides align to TRBD2. The CDR3 has 16 residues. Germline values: CDR1 SNHLY, CDR2 FYNNEI. With 3 bases clipped from V and 6 bases from J, the junction kept 3 bases outside the gene matches. CDR3 sequence: CASSEGLAGGHDTQYF. The CDR3 nucleotides are TGTGCCAGCAGTGAGGGACTAGCGGGGGGGCATGATACGCAGTATTTT.

The chain recombines TRBV9 with TRBJ1-2; 7 nucleotides agree with TRBD1. V trimming: 2 bases; J trimming: 5 bases; junction bases outside the gene matches: 6. Germline values: CDR1 SGDLS, CDR2 YYNGEE. The CDR3 is 14 residues long. CDR3 loop: CASSVDGRGYGYTF. CDR3 nucleotide sequence: TGTGCCAGCAGCGTGGACGGCAGGGGGTATGGCTACACCTTC.

This chain joins TRBV5-1 and TRBJ2-2, with TRBD2 matching over 10 bases. From germline, CDR1 is SGHRS and CDR2 YFSETQ. This CDR3 region has 16 residues. Unmatched junction bases numbered 7, after V lost 6 bases and J lost 2 bases. The CDR3 spells CASTPRTSGNTGELFF. As DNA, the CDR3 is TGCGCCAGCACTCCTCGGACTAGCGGAAACACCGGGGAGCTGTTTTTT.

V gene TRBV18 combines with J gene TRBJ1-1, with D unclear. CDR3 length: 15 residues. Germline CDR1 and CDR2: KGHSH and LQKENI. Trimming removed 3 bases from V and 1 base from J, with 12 bases in between. The DNA for the CDR3 is TGTGCCAGCTCACCGACGAGGCAGCCGAACACTGAAGCTTTCTTT. Protein product: CASSPTRQPNTEAFF.

The chain recombines TRBV30 with TRBJ1-2; possible D gene TRBD1, 5 bases. V lost 2 bases and J 8 bases, leaving 15 bases between the germline ends. The CDR3 loop spans 13 amino acids. Germline CDR1 reads GTSNPN; CDR2 reads SVGIG (reference sequence). The CDR3: CAWSPGGSGGYTF. In DNA form, the CDR3 reads TGTGCCTGGAGTCCTGGGGGGTCCGGGGGCTACACCTTC. Drawing the rest from reference TRBV30 and TRBJ1-2, the complete variable domain is SQTIHQWPATLVQPVGSPLSLECTVEGTSNPNLYWYRQAAGRGLQLLFYSVGIGQISSEVPQNLSASRPQDRQFILSSKKLLLSDSGFYLCAWSPGGSGGYTFGSGTRLTVV.

The chain couples TRBV5-1 to TRBJ1-2; D possibly corresponds to TRBD1 (5 bases). Looked up from germline, CDR1 is SGHRS and CDR2 is YFSETQ. The CDR3 has 14 amino acids. The ends were cut back, 4 bases at V and 0 bases at J, with 10 bases in the middle. The CDR3 loop reads CASSLGGSNYGYTF. For the CDR3, the DNA is TGCGCCAGCAGCCTGGGGGGTTCTAACTATGGCTACACCTTC.

The genes are TRBV4-1 and TRBJ2-5, with 7 nucleotides matching TRBD1. The DNA end lines up better with TRBJ2-7; the J call may be wrong. CDR3 length: 14 residues. Germline values: CDR1 MGHRA, CDR2 YSYEKL. In nucleotides, the CDR3 is TGCGCCAGCAGCCAAGTGATAGGGGGCCACGAGCAGTACTTC. Protein: CASSQVIGGHEQYF.

The rearrangement joins TRBV7-6 to TRBJ2-7; 7 positions match TRBD1. Germline V gene data show CDR1 as SGHVS and CDR2 as FNYEAQ. This CDR3 has 14 residues. The V gene end was trimmed by 5 bases and the J gene end by 5 bases; junction bases not matched to a gene: 9. The CDR3 DNA is TGTGCCAGCAGCCCAAGACAGGGCGTCCACGAGCAGTACTTC. As protein: CASSPRQGVHEQYF.

This clone was observed a handful of times. V and J are TRBV18 and TRBJ1-2; weak D call: TRBD1 (6 bases). CDR1 KGHSH and CDR2 LQKENI come from the germline V gene. The V and J ends lost 2 bases and 4 bases respectively, with 11 bases between them. The CDR3 is 14 amino acids. For the CDR3, the DNA is TGTGCCAGCTCACCAGAGCAGGGGAGCTATGGCTACACCTTC. It codes for CASSPEQGSYGYTF.

The chain is built from TRBV2 and TRBJ2-3; D is unresolved. CDR1 and CDR2 from the germline V gene are SNHLY and FYNNEI. Trimming shortened V by 1 base and J by 5 bases, and 10 bases separated the two germline ends. CDR3 length: 14 residues. CDR3 nucleotide sequence: TGTGCCAGCAGTGAAGGGGTAATGGGAGATACGCAGTATTTT. The encoded protein is CASSEGVMGDTQYF.

This clone has a single count. This sequence joins TRBV4-1 and TRBJ2-3; 9 bases are a match to TRBD2. Per the germline V gene, CDR1 is MGHRA and CDR2 is YSYEKL. This CDR3 has 20 residues. The J segment lost 2 bases and the V segment lost 3 bases, leaving 18 bases of the junction unmatched. CDR3: CASSQALVSGGPSYTDTQYF. The CDR3 DNA is TGCGCCAGCAGCCAGGCCCTTGTGAGCGGGGGGCCGTCCTACACAGATACGCAGTATTTT.

This clone was seen a single time. This chain joins TRBV11-2 and TRBJ2-7; a possible D gene is TRBD1 (7 bases). The CDR3 has 14 amino acids. Trimming left V 5 bases short and J 6 bases short, with 17 bases between. CDR1 and CDR2 (germline): SGHAT, FQNNGV. The CDR3 sequence: CASSRLGQGGEQYF. The DNA of the CDR3 is TGTGCCAGCAGCCGACTCGGGCAGGGGGGCGAGCAGTACTTC.